The rows below give T cell receptor beta chains drawn from one sample of a study of blood T cell repertoires in COVID-19. Repertoires were generated with immunoSEQ multiplex PCR, while TCRdb's copy carries only in-frame clones and drops some. The sample gives 200,000 to 250,000 clones, 88% of which show up once; 2.5% to 3% is in the top ten. Sequencing used peripheral blood. The receptors come from a woman aged 55-69 years with acute or convalescent COVID-19. The CDR3 runs from the conserved cysteine through the conserved F or W. The D gene is left open where the match is weak. Not all rows give a size; the values are once, few, many and, for expanded clones, a class.

V: TRBV5-4
size: NA
J: TRBJ2-7
D: TRBD1
DNA: TGTGCCAGCAGTTTGACAGGGGACTACGAGCAGTACTTC
CDR3: CASSLTGDYEQYF

V: TRBV30
size: NA
J: TRBJ1-2
D: NA
DNA: TGTGCCTGGCGATCCGGACAGCTTGAGAACTATGGCTACACCTTC
CDR3: CAWRSGQLENYGYTF

V: TRBV27
size: NA
J: TRBJ1-2
D: NA
DNA: TGTGCCAGCAGTTTAACGCCGCAGGGGAACTATGGCTACACCTTC
CDR3: CASSLTPQGNYGYTF

V: TRBV4-2
size: once
J: TRBJ1-1
D: TRBD1
DNA: TGTGCCAGCAGCCAAGATTACCAGGGGGCTTATGGGAACACTGAAGCTTTCTTT
CDR3: CASSQDYQGAYGNTEAFF

V: TRBV6-2/TRBV6-3
size: NA
J: TRBJ2-7
D: TRBD2
DNA: TGTGCCAGCAGCCGGACTAGCGGGAGGGCCTACGAGCAGTACTTC
CDR3: CASSRTSGRAYEQYF

V: TRBV4-2
size: NA
J: TRBJ2-1
D: NA
DNA: TGTGCCAGCAGCCAAGGAGCGGAGCTAACGAATGAGCAGTTCTTC
CDR3: CASSQGAELTNEQFF

V: TRBV30
size: NA
J: TRBJ2-1
D: NA
DNA: TGTGCCTGGAGTCCCGGGATTAGCTCCTACAATGAGCAGTTCTTC
CDR3: CAWSPGISSYNEQFF

V: TRBV11-3
size: NA
J: TRBJ2-2
D: NA
DNA: TGTGCCAGCAGCTTAAAATGGAGGTACACCGGGGAGCTGTTTTTT
CDR3: CASSLKWRYTGELFF

V: TRBV5-1
size: NA
J: TRBJ1-2
D: TRBD1
DNA: TGCGCCAGCAGCTCCTGGACAGGGGGTGGCTATGGCTACACCTTC
CDR3: CASSSWTGGGYGYTF

V: TRBV3-1/TRBV3-2
size: NA
J: TRBJ2-3
D: TRBD2
DNA: TGTGCCAGCAGCCAAGTTTTAAGCGGGGGGGCCACAGATACGCAGTATTTT
CDR3: CASSQVLSGGATDTQYF

V: TRBV21-1
size: NA
J: TRBJ2-7
D: NA
DNA: TGTGCCAGCAGCAAAGCCCACAGGGGCGACGAGCAGTACTTC
CDR3: CASSKAHRGDEQYF